A selection of T cell receptor beta chains follows, all from one sample in a study of blood T cells in healthy people across ages. A single record per CDR3 protein comes from TCRdb applying MiXCR to the 5' RACE reads. The sample includes 1.5 million to 2 million distinct CDR3 sequences, approximately 30% of them seen just once. Sequenced sample: blood. The receptors shown here come from a woman under 40 in good health. CDR3s include the opening cysteine and the closing phenylalanine or tryptophan. D genes are given only for firm matches. The listing skips clone size in some rows; elsewhere it reads once, few, many or a size class.

d_gene	v_gene	j_gene	abundance	CDR3aa	CDR3nt
TRBD2	TRBV4-1	TRBJ2-7	many	CASSQDRGGGLHYEQYF	TGCGCCAGCAGCCAAGATCGGGGCGGGGGTCTTCACTACGAGCAGTACTTC
-	TRBV7-2	TRBJ1-4	few	CASSLQGSCEKLFF	TGTGCCAGCAGCTTACAGGGATCGTGCGAAAAACTGTTTTTT
-	TRBV30	TRBJ2-1	-	CAWSWGPNEQFF	TGTGCCTGGAGTTGGGGACCTAATGAGCAGTTCTTC
TRBD2	TRBV6-1	TRBJ2-7	-	CARGPSGYNEQYF	TGTGCCAGAGGCCCTAGCGGATACAATGAGCAGTACTTC
-	TRBV29-1	TRBJ1-2	many	CSGEPANYGYTF	TGCAGCGGAGAGCCGGCCAACTATGGCTACACCTTC
-	TRBV20-1	TRBJ1-5	-	CSAAPGRGGPQHF	TGCAGTGCGGCTCCTGGCAGGGGTGGCCCCCAGCATTTT
-	TRBV5-1	TRBJ2-7	-	CASSLVGGSPYEQYF	TGCGCCAGCAGCTTGGTCGGGGGATCCCCCTACGAGCAGTACTTC
-	TRBV3-1	TRBJ1-6	few	CASSPVRGGSPLHF	TGTGCCAGCAGCCCAGTGAGGGGTGGTTCACCCCTCCACTTT
-	TRBV6-2/TRBV6-3	TRBJ2-1	-	CASSSGVAEGFF	TGTGCCAGCAGTTCCGGGGTAGCGGAGGGGTTCTTC
TRBD2	TRBV9	TRBJ2-2	-	CASSVSGGPHQKLFF	TGTGCCAGCAGTGTTTCGGGGGGACCCCACCAGAAGCTGTTTTTT
TRBD1	TRBV20-1	TRBJ1-1	few	CSAGGQSMNTEAFF	TGCAGTGCTGGGGGACAGTCCATGAACACTGAAGCTTTCTTT
TRBD1	TRBV5-1	TRBJ1-1	-	CASSYLEGTATEAFF	TGCGCCAGCAGCTACTTGGAGGGGACAGCTACTGAAGCTTTCTTT
-	TRBV29-1	TRBJ2-3	few	CSVDLRQRLTQYF	TGCAGCGTCGATCTTCGCCAGCGCCTTACGCAGTATTTT
TRBD2	TRBV12-3/TRBV12-4	TRBJ2-1	many	CASSFLAATSGQEQFF	TGTGCCAGCAGTTTTCTGGCGGCGACTAGCGGGCAAGAGCAGTTCTTC
-	TRBV12-3/TRBV12-4	TRBJ2-1	-	CASSLGGHPQQFF	TGTGCCAGCAGTTTGGGGGGACACCCCCAGCAGTTCTTT
-	TRBV9	TRBJ2-6	-	CASSPAGTRRSGANVLTF	TGTGCCAGCAGCCCGGCTGGGACACGCCGCTCTGGGGCCAACGTCCTGACTTTC
-	TRBV28	TRBJ2-1	few	CASMTWGASYNEQFF	TGTGCCAGCATGACGTGGGGGGCCTCCTACAATGAGCAGTTCTTC
-	TRBV10-3	TRBJ2-1	-	CAISRDPSHEQFF	TGTGCCATCAGCCGGGACCCATCCCATGAGCAGTTCTTC
-	TRBV6-6	TRBJ2-3	many	CASSYRLSDTQYF	TGTGCCAGCAGTTACAGGCTCTCAGATACGCAGTATTTT
TRBD2	TRBV5-1	TRBJ2-3	few	CASSSLYGGDRDTQYF	TGCGCCAGCAGCTCCCTTTACGGGGGGGATCGAGATACGCAGTATTTT
-	TRBV28	TRBJ1-4	-	CASSLWGPTNEKLFF	TGTGCCAGCAGTTTATGGGGGCCGACTAATGAAAAACTGTTTTTT
-	TRBV7-2	TRBJ2-4	few	CASSLDRELAKNIQYF	TGTGCCAGCAGCTTAGATCGGGAACTAGCCAAAAACATTCAGTACTTC
-	TRBV5-6	TRBJ1-5	-	CASSLRGGRYSNQPQHF	TGTGCCAGCAGCTTGCGCGGGGGCCGATATAGCAATCAGCCCCAGCATTTT
TRBD2	TRBV5-1	TRBJ2-3	-	CASSRSGGANTQYF	TGCGCCAGCAGCCGTAGCGGGGGGGCAAATACGCAGTATTTT
TRBD2	TRBV20-1	TRBJ2-1	-	CSARVLPLTSGRGETQFF	TGCAGTGCTAGGGTTTTACCTTTGACTAGCGGGAGGGGAGAGACCCAGTTCTTC
TRBD2	TRBV12-3/TRBV12-4	TRBJ2-3	many	CASSPGTSGDTDTQYF	TGTGCCAGCAGTCCAGGGACTAGCGGGGATACAGATACGCAGTATTTT
TRBD2	TRBV27	TRBJ2-7	-	CATRETGGSHEQYF	TGTGCCACCAGGGAAACTGGCGGGAGCCACGAGCAGTACTTC